These 4 T cell receptor beta chains share one sample of origin, sequenced in a study of TIL therapy for anti-PD-1-resistant metastatic lung cancer. Time point reported: pre-treatment sample, taken before nivolumab and TIL therapy. Pleural nodules or supraclavicular lymph nodes made up most of the excised metastases sampled. Sequencing used immunoSEQ v3. The protocol was immunoSEQ multiplex PCR, while the TCRdb copy is restricted to in-frame clones and leaves out a portion. The table lists about 48,000 clones, over 65% of them singletons. The input for sequencing was tumor tissue, taken at baseline. Every receptor here comes from a person between 30 and 79 years old with non-small cell lung cancer.

V is TRBV6-6 and J is TRBJ1-1; TRBD1 is a possible D gene (6 bases). V gave up 6 bases and J gave up 7 bases, with 12 bases separating them. CDR1 and CDR2 (germline): MNHNY, SVGAGI (reference sequence). CDR3 size: 12 residues. The chain's CDR3 is CASSRTDFEAFF. CDR3 nucleotides: TGTGCCAGCAGCAGGACAGATTTTGAAGCTTTCTTT.

The V gene is TRBV6-5, the J gene TRBJ1-6; D unresolved. V gave up 2 bases and J gave up 14 bases, with 10 bases separating them. The CDR3 sequence is 12 residues long. From germline, CDR1 is MNHEY and CDR2 SVGAGI. CDR3 coding DNA: TGTGCCAGCAGTTACGTTTTAGGGTCCCTCCACTTT. It is translated as CASSYVLGSLHF.

By proportion, this clone is medium-sized (0.01 to 0.1%). The chain has TRBV7-8 and TRBJ2-1, with 9 nucleotides matching TRBD1. The CDR3 runs 14 residues. The germline V gene encodes CDR1 SGHVS and CDR2 FQNEAQ. V gave up 10 bases and J gave up 1 base; unmatched junction bases: 5. CDR3 in amino acids: CAIQTGGSYNEQFF. CDR3 DNA: TGTGCCATACAGACAGGGGGGTCCTACAATGAGCAGTTCTTC.

This clone was seen only a few times. The V call is TRBV28, the J call TRBJ2-1; D is unresolved. CDR1 MDHEN and CDR2 SYDVKM come from the germline V gene. The V gene lost 11 bases and the J gene lost 7 bases, with 12 bases spanning the gap. The CDR3 runs 11 residues. In DNA form, the CDR3 reads TGTGCCTGCGAGCGCCAGAATGAGCAGTTCTTC. It codes for CACERQNEQFF. The variable domain in full, completed from reference TRBV28 and TRBJ2-1, reads DVKVTQSSRYLVKRTGEKVFLECVQDMDHENMFWYRQDPGLGLRLIYFSYDVKMKEKGDIPEGYSVSREKKERFSLILESASTNQTSMYLCACERQNEQFFGPGTRLTVL.